The 10 T cell receptor beta chains below all came from one sample that was sequenced in a study of blood T cell repertoires in COVID-19. Produced via immunoSEQ multiplex PCR; TCRdb's table is partial and in-frame only. Here the sample spans 250,000 to 350,000 clones, approximately 88% being singletons. The specimen sequenced was peripheral blood. Source of these receptors: a human donor with COVID-19, enrolled during active disease. The donor label of this sample is uncertain.

J is TRBJ2-6 and V is TRBV19; TRBD1 is a possible D gene (6 bases). The germline gives CDR1 LNHDA, CDR2 SQIVND (reference sequence). Trimming removed 3 bases at V and 0 bases at J, with 15 bases between. The CDR3 contains 18 residues. The CDR3 loop reads CASSIRVGGISGANVLTF. The CDR3 coding sequence is TGTGCCAGTAGTATTAGGGTAGGGGGAATCTCTGGGGCCAACGTCCTGACTTTC.

CDR3 residues: CASSPHRATNQPQHF. CDR3 nucleotide sequence: TGTGCCAGCAGCCCCCACAGGGCAACTAATCAGCCCCAGCATTTT. The chain recombines TRBV7-8 with TRBJ1-5; a possible D gene is TRBD1 (6 bases). The CDR3 sequence is 15 residues long. Germline assignment: CDR1 SGHVS and CDR2 FQNEAQ. Trimming took off 5 bases at V and 4 bases at J, with 15 bases between the two ends.

The chain uses TRBV11-2 and TRBJ1-2; possibly TRBD1 for D (5 bases). This CDR3 is 14 amino acids long. Germline V gene sequence: CDR1 SGHAT, CDR2 FQNNGV. V gave up 5 bases and J gave up 2 bases, with 12 bases separating them. Here the CDR3 DNA reads TGTGCCAGCAGCCCAAAGGGGCCGAACTATGGCTACACCTTC. Amino acid sequence: CASSPKGPNYGYTF.

The rearrangement uses TRBV6-6 and TRBJ1-1; D perhaps matches TRBD1 (5 bases). The V gene's germline CDR1 is MNHNY and CDR2 SVGAGI (reference sequence). The CDR3 sequence is 15 residues long. Trimming took off 6 bases at V and 0 bases at J, with 14 bases between the two ends. The CDR3 reads CASRPKGWLNTEAFF. CDR3 nucleotide sequence: TGTGCCAGCAGACCGAAGGGGTGGCTGAACACTGAAGCTTTCTTT.

The rearrangement links TRBV15 to TRBJ1-6; D remains ambiguous. Trimming removed 0 bases from V and 12 bases from J, with 12 bases in between. This CDR3 has 14 residues. Germline V lookup: CDR1 LNHNV, CDR2 YYDKDF (reference sequence). The CDR3 loop is CATSRDSEVRPLHF. CDR3 nucleotides: TGTGCCACCAGCAGAGATTCTGAGGTCAGACCCCTCCACTTT.

The chain joins TRBV4-3 to TRBJ1-1, with D uncertain. The V gene's germline CDR1 is LGHNA and CDR2 YSLEER. The V and J ends lost 0 bases and 6 bases respectively, with 14 bases between them. The length of the CDR3 is 15 residues. The CDR3 region is CASSQELGRTAEAFF. The CDR3 DNA reads as TGCGCCAGCAGCCAAGAATTGGGGAGGACGGCTGAAGCTTTCTTT.

This clone came up once. The chain has TRBV29-1 and TRBJ2-3; D may be TRBD1 (5 bases). Germline V gene data show CDR1 as SQVTM and CDR2 as ANQGSEA. V was cut by 3 bases and J by 6 bases, with 13 bases left in between. This CDR3 contains 13 residues. This CDR3 reads CSVEQGPWDTQYF. Here the CDR3 DNA reads TGCAGCGTTGAGCAGGGTCCATGGGATACGCAGTATTTT.

This clone was recorded a few times. The gene calls are TRBV7-2 and TRBJ2-5; 9 nucleotides line up with TRBD1. V was pared by 1 base and J by 5 bases, with 2 bases of the junction left unmatched. The CDR3 length is 14 residues. The germline V gene has CDR1 SGHTA and CDR2 FQGNSA. The CDR3 region has the DNA TGTGCCAGCAGCTTAGGAACAGGGGGCGAGACCCAGTACTTC. Its protein product is CASSLGTGGETQYF.

V and J are TRBV3-1 (or the pseudogene TRBV3-2) and TRBJ2-7; 11 bases line up with TRBD2. CDR1 and CDR2 from the germline V gene are LGHDT and YNNKEL (reference sequence). This CDR3 contains 15 residues. V lost 8 bases and J lost 5; bases outside the gene matches: 11. The CDR3 nucleotides are TGTGCCAGCCGATTAGCGGGGGGGAGAAGCCACGAGCAGTACTTC. As protein: CASRLAGGRSHEQYF.

The chain combines TRBV5-1 with TRBJ1-3, with D possibly being TRBD1 (6 bases). V dropped 3 bases and J dropped 0 bases, with 16 bases sitting between them. In germline, CDR1 is SGHRS, CDR2 YFSETQ. CDR3 length: 17 residues. The CDR3 DNA is TGCGCCAGCAGCTCCCGGACAGCGACCACCTCTGGAAACACCATATATTTT. The encoded protein is CASSSRTATTSGNTIYF.